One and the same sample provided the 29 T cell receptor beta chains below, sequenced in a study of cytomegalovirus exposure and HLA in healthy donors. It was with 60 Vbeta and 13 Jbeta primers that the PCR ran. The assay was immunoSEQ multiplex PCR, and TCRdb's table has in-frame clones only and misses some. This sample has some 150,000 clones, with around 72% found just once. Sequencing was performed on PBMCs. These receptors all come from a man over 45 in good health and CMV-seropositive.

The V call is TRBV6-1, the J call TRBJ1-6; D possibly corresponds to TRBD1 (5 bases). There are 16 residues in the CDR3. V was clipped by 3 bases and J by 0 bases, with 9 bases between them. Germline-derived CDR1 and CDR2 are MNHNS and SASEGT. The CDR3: CASSDGGSSYNSPLHF. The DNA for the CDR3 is TGTGCCAGCAGTGATGGGGGGAGCTCCTATAATTCACCCCTCCACTTT.

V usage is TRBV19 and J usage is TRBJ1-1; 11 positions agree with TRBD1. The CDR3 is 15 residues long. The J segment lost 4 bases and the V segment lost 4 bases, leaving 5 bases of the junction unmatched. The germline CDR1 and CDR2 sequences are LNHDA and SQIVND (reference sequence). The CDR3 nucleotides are TGTGCCAGTAGTACATCCGGGACAGGGGGCACTGAAGCTTTCTTT. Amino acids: CASSTSGTGGTEAFF.

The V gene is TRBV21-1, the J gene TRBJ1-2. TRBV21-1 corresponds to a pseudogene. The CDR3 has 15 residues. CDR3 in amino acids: CASRGGRDSFYGYTF. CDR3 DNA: TGTGCCAGCAGAGGGGGGAGGGACTCCTTCTATGGCTACACCTTC.

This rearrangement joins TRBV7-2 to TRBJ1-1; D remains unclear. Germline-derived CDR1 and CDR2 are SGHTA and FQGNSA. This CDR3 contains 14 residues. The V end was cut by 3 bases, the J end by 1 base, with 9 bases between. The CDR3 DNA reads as TGTGCCAGCAGCTTTCAGGTTCCGAACACTGAAGCTTTCTTT. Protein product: CASSFQVPNTEAFF.

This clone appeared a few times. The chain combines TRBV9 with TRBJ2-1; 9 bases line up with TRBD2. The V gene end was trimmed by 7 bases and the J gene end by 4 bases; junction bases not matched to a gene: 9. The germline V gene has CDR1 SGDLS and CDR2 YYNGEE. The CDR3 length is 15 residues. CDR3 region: CASGLTSGTYNEQFF. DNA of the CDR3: TGTGCCAGCGGACTGACTAGCGGAACTTACAATGAGCAGTTCTTC.

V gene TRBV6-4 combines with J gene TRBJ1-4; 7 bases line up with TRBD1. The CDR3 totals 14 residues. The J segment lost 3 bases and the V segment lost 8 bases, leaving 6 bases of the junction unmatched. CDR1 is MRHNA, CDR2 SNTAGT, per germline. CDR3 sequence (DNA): TGTGCCAGCTTTACAGGGGTACCTAATGAAAAACTGTTTTTT. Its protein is CASFTGVPNEKLFF.

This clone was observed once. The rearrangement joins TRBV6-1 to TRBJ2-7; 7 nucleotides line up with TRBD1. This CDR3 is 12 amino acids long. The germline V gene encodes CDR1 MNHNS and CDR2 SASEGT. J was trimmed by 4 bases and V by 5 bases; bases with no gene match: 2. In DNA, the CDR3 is TGTGCCAGCAGTACAGGGGCTTACGAGCAGTACTTC. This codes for CASSTGAYEQYF.

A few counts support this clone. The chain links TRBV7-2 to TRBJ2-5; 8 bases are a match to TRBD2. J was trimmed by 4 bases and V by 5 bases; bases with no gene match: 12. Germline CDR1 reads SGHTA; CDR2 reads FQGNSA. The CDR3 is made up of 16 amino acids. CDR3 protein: CASSLSRLARGETQYF. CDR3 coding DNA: TGTGCCAGCAGCCTTAGTCGACTAGCGAGGGGAGAGACCCAGTACTTC.

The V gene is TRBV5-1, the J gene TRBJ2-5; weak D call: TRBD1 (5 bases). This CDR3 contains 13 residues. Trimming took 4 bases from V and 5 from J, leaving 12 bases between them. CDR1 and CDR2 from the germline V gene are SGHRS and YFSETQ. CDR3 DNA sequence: TGCGCCAGCAGCAGGGGCGGTATGGAGACCCAGTACTTC. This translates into CASSRGGMETQYF.

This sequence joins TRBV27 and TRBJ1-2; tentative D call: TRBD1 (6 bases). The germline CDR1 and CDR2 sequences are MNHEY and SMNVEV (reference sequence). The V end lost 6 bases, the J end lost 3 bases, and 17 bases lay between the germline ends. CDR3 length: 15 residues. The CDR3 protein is CASRKTSDSHYGYTF. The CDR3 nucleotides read TGTGCCAGCAGGAAAACCTCGGACAGTCACTATGGCTACACCTTC.

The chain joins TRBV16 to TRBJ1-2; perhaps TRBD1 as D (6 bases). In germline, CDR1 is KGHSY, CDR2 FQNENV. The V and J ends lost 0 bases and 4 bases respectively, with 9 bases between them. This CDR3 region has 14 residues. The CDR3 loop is CASSQSGAIYGYTF. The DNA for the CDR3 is TGTGCCAGCAGCCAATCGGGGGCCATCTATGGCTACACCTTC.

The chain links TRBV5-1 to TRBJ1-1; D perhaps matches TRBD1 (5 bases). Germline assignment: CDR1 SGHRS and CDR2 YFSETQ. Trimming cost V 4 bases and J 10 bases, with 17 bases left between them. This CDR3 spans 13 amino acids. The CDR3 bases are TGCGCCAGCAGCCTCAACAGACAGTTTGCAGCTTTCTTT. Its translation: CASSLNRQFAAFF.

This chain's CDR3 is CASSEDGGRAARGQYF. The CDR3 nucleotides are TGTGCCAGCAGTGAGGATGGGGGGAGGGCTGCACGGGGGCAGTACTTC. The rearrangement joins TRBV25-1 to TRBJ2-7; TRBD2 matches 7 bases. The CDR3 runs to 16 residues. The germline V gene encodes CDR1 MGHDK and CDR2 SYGVNS. The V segment lost 3 bases and the J segment 9 bases; nucleotides outside the gene matches: 17.

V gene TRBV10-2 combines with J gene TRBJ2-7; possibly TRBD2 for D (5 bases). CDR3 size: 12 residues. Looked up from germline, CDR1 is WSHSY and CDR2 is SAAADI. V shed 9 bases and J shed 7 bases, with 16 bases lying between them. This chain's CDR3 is CASFKLEGEQYF. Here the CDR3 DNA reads TGCGCCAGTTTCAAGTTAGAGGGAGAGCAGTACTTC.

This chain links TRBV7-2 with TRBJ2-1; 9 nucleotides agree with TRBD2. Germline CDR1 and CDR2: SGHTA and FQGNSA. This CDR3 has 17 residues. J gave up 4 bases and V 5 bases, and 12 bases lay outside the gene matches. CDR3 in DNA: TGTGCCAGCAGCCGTCTACTAGCGGGTTCGGGATACAATGAGCAGTTCTTC. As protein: CASSRLLAGSGYNEQFF.

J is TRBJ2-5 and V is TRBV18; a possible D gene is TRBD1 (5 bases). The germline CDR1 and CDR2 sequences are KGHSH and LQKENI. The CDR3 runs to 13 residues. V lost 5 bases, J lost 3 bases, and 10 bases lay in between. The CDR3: CASSGRQKETQYF. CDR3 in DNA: TGTGCCAGCTCAGGTAGACAGAAAGAGACCCAGTACTTC.

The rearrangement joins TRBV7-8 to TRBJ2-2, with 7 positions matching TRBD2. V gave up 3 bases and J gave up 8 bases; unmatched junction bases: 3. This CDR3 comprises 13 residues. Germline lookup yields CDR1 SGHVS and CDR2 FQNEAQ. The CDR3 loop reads CASSFPGGGELFF. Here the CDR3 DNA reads TGTGCCAGCAGCTTTCCGGGGGGAGGGGAGCTGTTTTTT.

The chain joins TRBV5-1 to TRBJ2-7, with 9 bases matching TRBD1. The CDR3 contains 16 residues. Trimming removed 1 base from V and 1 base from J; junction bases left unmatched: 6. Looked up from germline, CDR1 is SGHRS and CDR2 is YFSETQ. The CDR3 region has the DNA TGCGCCAGCAGCTTGACCGGGACAGGGAAATCCTACGAGCAGTACTTC. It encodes CASSLTGTGKSYEQYF.

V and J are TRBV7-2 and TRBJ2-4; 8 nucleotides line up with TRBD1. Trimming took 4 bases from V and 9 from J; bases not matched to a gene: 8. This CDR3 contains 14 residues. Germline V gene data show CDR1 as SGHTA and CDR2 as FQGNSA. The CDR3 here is CASSSTDRGRIQYF. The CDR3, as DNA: TGTGCCAGCAGCTCTACTGACAGGGGACGCATTCAGTACTTC.

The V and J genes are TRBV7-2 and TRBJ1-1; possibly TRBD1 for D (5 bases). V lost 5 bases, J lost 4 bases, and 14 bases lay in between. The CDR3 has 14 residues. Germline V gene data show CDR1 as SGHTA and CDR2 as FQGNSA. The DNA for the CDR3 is TGTGCCAGCAGCCTTTCAGGGTGGGGCACTGAAGCTTTCTTT. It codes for CASSLSGWGTEAFF.

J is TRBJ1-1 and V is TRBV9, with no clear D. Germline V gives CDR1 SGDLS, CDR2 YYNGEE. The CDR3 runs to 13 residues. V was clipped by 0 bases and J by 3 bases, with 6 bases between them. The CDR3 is CASSVGRDTEAFF. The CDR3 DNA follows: TGTGCCAGCAGCGTAGGACGGGACACTGAAGCTTTCTTT. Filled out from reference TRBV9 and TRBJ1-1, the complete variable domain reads DSGVTQTPKHLITATGQRVTLRCSPRSGDLSVYWYQQSLDQGLQFLIQYYNGEERAKGNILERFSAQQFPDLHSELNLSSLELGDSALYFCASSVGRDTEAFFGQGTRLTVV.

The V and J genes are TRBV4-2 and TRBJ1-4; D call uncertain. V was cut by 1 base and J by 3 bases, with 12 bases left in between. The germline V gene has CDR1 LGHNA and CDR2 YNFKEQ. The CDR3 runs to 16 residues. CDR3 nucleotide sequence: TGTGCCAGCAGCCAAGGTAACACAGTTCCTAATGAAAAACTGTTTTTT. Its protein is CASSQGNTVPNEKLFF.

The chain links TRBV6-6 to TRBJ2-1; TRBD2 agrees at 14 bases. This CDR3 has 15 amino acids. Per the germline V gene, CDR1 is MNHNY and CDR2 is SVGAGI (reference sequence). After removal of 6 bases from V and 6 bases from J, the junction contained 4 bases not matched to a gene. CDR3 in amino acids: CASSTTSGGANEQFF. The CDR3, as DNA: TGTGCCAGCAGCACGACTAGCGGGGGGGCCAATGAGCAGTTCTTC.

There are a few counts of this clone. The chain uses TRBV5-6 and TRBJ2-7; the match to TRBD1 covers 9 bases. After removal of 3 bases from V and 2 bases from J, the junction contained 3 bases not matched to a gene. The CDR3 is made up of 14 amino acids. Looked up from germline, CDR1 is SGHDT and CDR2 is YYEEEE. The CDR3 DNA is TGTGCCAGCAGCTCCGGGACAGGGACCTACGAGCAGTACTTC. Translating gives CASSSGTGTYEQYF.

The CDR3 reads CASKGPSQGTGELFF. CDR3 DNA sequence: TGCGCCAGCAAGGGGCCCTCCCAGGGGACCGGGGAGCTGTTTTTT. The genes are TRBV5-1 and TRBJ2-2; possibly TRBD1 for D (6 bases). V was cut by 6 bases and J by 5 bases, with 17 bases left in between. The CDR3 is 15 amino acids. The germline V gene encodes CDR1 SGHRS and CDR2 YFSETQ.

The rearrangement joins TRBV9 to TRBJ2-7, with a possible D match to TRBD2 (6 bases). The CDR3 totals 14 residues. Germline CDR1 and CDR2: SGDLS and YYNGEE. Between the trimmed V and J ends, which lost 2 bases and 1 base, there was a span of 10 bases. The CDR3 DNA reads TGTGCCAGCAGCGTTGGCGGGGTTTCCTACGAGCAGTACTTC. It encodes CASSVGGVSYEQYF.

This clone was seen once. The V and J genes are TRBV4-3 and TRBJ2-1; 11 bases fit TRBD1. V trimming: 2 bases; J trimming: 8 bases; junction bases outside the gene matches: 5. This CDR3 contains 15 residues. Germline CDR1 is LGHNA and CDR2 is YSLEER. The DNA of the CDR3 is TGCGCCAGCAGCCAACCGGGACAGGGGGTCTATGAGCAGTTCTTC. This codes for CASSQPGQGVYEQFF.

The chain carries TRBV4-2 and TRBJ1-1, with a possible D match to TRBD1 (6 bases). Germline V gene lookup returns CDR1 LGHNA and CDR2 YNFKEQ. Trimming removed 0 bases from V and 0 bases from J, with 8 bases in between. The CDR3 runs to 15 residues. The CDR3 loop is CASSQDQGMNTEAFF. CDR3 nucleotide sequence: TGTGCCAGCAGCCAAGATCAGGGGATGAACACTGAAGCTTTCTTT.

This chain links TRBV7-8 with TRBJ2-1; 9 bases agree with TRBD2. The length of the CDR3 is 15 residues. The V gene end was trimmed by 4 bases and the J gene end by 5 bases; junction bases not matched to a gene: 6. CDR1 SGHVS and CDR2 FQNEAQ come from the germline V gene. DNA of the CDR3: TGTGCCAGCAGCTCTGCTAGCGGGGCCCACAATGAGCAGTTCTTC. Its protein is CASSSASGAHNEQFF.